These T cell receptor beta chains were read from a single sample in a study of T-cell memory formation after mild COVID-19. Via MiXCR, TCRdb re-called the 5' RACE reads, giving one row per CDR3 protein. The table has about 260,000 distinct CDR3 sequences, 16% seen once. What was sequenced was PBMCs or a T cell subset sorted from them (not recorded which). These receptors all stem from a man between 18 and 29 years old who had mild COVID-19 (a few samples of this study predate the infection). Cell type and time point are not known. The CDR3 runs from the conserved cysteine through the conserved F or W. A D gene is named only where the DNA matches it firmly. Size is omitted from some rows. Given values are once, few, many or a class for expanded clones.

NA	NA	TRBJ1-6	TRBV5-1	CASSFSGVADAPLHF	TGCGCCAGCAGCTTCTCGGGGGTGGCGGATGCACCCCTCCACTTT
many	TRBD2	TRBJ2-5	TRBV7-6	CASSRPTSGGALVTQYF	TGTGCCAGCAGCCGACCCACTAGCGGGGGGGCGTTGGTGACCCAGTACTTC
few	NA	TRBJ1-5	TRBV7-8	CASSPTGQSADQPQHF	TGTGCCAGCAGCCCCACTGGACAGTCAGCGGATCAGCCCCAGCATTTT
NA	NA	TRBJ1-1	TRBV20-1	CSARLTWNTEAFF	TGCAGTGCTAGACTTACTTGGAACACTGAAGCTTTCTTT
many	NA	TRBJ1-5	TRBV5-1	CASSLGPRMGQPQHF	TGCGCCAGCAGCTTAGGACCGCGAATGGGTCAGCCCCAGCATTTT
many	TRBD2	TRBJ2-7	TRBV12-3/TRBV12-4	CASSFGGGYEQYF	TGTGCCAGCAGTTTCGGCGGGGGTTACGAGCAGTACTTC
NA	TRBD2	TRBJ2-1	TRBV7-6	CASSNRGGPHNEQFF	TGTGCCAGCAGCAATCGCGGGGGGCCCCACAATGAGCAGTTCTTC
NA	NA	TRBJ2-6	TRBV7-2	CASSPTQFSSGANVLTF	TGTGCCAGCAGCCCGACACAGTTCAGCTCTGGGGCCAACGTCCTGACTTTC
NA	NA	TRBJ2-5	TRBV5-5	CASSLGQISQETQYF	TGTGCCAGCAGCTTGGGACAGATAAGCCAAGAGACCCAGTACTTC
NA	NA	TRBJ1-4	TRBV19	CASSIRGARNEKLFF	TGTGCCAGTAGTATTCGTGGAGCTCGAAATGAAAAACTGTTTTTT
few	TRBD2	TRBJ2-7	TRBV7-9	CASTPSGVAYEQYF	TGTGCCAGCACCCCTAGCGGGGTCGCCTACGAGCAGTACTTC
NA	TRBD1	TRBJ1-4	TRBV12-3/TRBV12-4	CASSSDRVANEKLFF	TGTGCCAGCAGTTCGGACAGGGTGGCTAATGAAAAACTGTTTTTT
many	TRBD1	TRBJ2-5	TRBV12-3/TRBV12-4	CASSEPTATGDETQYF	TGTGCCAGCAGTGAACCAACCGCCACAGGGGATGAGACCCAGTACTTC
few	TRBD1	TRBJ2-5	TRBV4-1	CASSQRQGDQETQYF	TGCGCCAGCAGCCAGAGACAGGGGGACCAAGAGACCCAGTACTTC
NA	TRBD1	TRBJ2-3	TRBV25-1	CASSEGQGAGDTQYF	TGTGCCAGCAGTGAGGGACAGGGGGCGGGAGATACGCAGTATTTT
few	NA	TRBJ1-5	TRBV27	CASSLVARIQPQHF	TGTGCCAGCAGTTTAGTCGCCCGGATTCAGCCCCAGCATTTT
few	NA	TRBJ2-1	TRBV6-5	CASSYLGRGGEQFF	TGTGCCAGCAGTTATCTCGGCAGGGGCGGTGAGCAGTTCTTC
NA	NA	TRBJ2-7	TRBV7-3	CASSLTGEGDEQYF	TGTGCCAGCAGCTTAACAGGGGAAGGGGACGAGCAGTACTTC
few	NA	TRBJ1-4	TRBV7-2	CASTPGFGEKLFF	TGTGCCAGCACGCCAGGGTTCGGTGAAAAACTGTTTTTT
many	NA	TRBJ2-5	TRBV5-1	CASSEPGSRETQYF	TGCGCCAGCAGCGAGCCAGGGAGTCGAGAGACCCAGTACTTC
few	TRBD1	TRBJ1-5	TRBV5-1	CASSLAGTGGEPQHF	TGCGCCAGCAGCTTGGCCGGGACAGGGGGGGAGCCCCAGCATTTT
NA	NA	TRBJ2-5	TRBV5-1	CASSSTRGETQYF	TGCGCCAGCAGCTCGACCCGGGGGGAGACCCAGTACTTC
few	NA	TRBJ1-5	TRBV5-1	CASSPRGFEPQHF	TGCGCCAGCAGCCCGAGGGGGTTTGAGCCCCAGCATTTT
few	NA	TRBJ1-2	TRBV29-1	CSVDASGNNYGYTF	TGCAGCGTTGACGCGTCGGGGAACAACTATGGCTACACCTTC
many	NA	TRBJ2-5	TRBV12-3/TRBV12-4	CASSLGAIQETQYF	TGTGCCAGCAGTTTAGGGGCCATACAAGAGACCCAGTACTTC
few	TRBD2	TRBJ2-1	TRBV7-9	CASSSSGASNEQFF	TGTGCCAGCAGCAGTAGCGGGGCCTCAAATGAGCAGTTCTTC
many	TRBD1	TRBJ2-1	TRBV9	CASSVAGQGDNEQFF	TGTGCCAGCAGCGTTGCCGGACAGGGGGACAATGAGCAGTTCTTC
NA	NA	TRBJ1-4	TRBV7-2	CASSTRQTRNEKLFF	TGTGCCAGCAGCACCCGACAGACCCGTAATGAAAAACTGTTTTTT
few	NA	TRBJ2-3	TRBV5-1	CASSGSGTWGTDTQYF	TGCGCCAGCAGCGGCTCAGGTACTTGGGGCACAGATACGCAGTATTTT
few	NA	TRBJ1-1	TRBV4-1	CASSQPTGLNTEAFF	TGCGCCAGCAGCCAACCCACAGGGTTGAACACTGAAGCTTTCTTT
NA	NA	TRBJ2-5	TRBV6-5	CASSPELAPQETQYF	TGTGCCAGCAGTCCTGAACTAGCTCCACAAGAGACCCAGTACTTC
NA	NA	TRBJ2-5	TRBV7-9	CASSLDLYQETQYF	TGTGCCAGCAGCCTCGACTTGTACCAAGAGACCCAGTACTTC
few	TRBD1	TRBJ2-1	TRBV28	CASRPGQVYNEQFF	TGTGCCAGCAGACCGGGACAGGTTTACAATGAGCAGTTCTTC
NA	NA	TRBJ2-7	TRBV7-2	CASSFFITELYF	TGTGCCAGCAGCTTCTTTATCACGGAGCTGTACTTC
NA	TRBD2	TRBJ2-2	TRBV7-2	CATYKAGEANTGELFF	TGTGCCACCTACAAAGCGGGGGAGGCGAACACCGGGGAGCTGTTTTTT
few	TRBD1	TRBJ1-2	TRBV6-5	CASSYGRASGGIVGYTF	TGTGCCAGCAGTTACGGTCGGGCGTCAGGGGGAATAGTTGGCTACACCTTC
NA	TRBD2	TRBJ2-4	TRBV2	CASSERAGRVVIQYF	TGTGCCAGCAGTGAAAGGGCGGGGAGGGTGGTCATTCAGTACTTC
NA	NA	TRBJ1-2	TRBV15	CATSSRGADGYTF	TGTGCCACCAGCAGTAGAGGGGCGGATGGCTACACCTTC
NA	TRBD2	TRBJ2-5	TRBV25-1	CASSGRGRETQYF	TGTGCCAGCAGTGGGCGGGGGAGAGAGACCCAGTACTTC
few	NA	TRBJ2-7	TRBV5-1	CASSLDGTLGGEQYF	TGCGCCAGCAGCTTGGATGGGACGTTAGGTGGAGAGCAGTACTTC
few	NA	TRBJ1-5	TRBV4-1	CASSRPGPGNQPQHF	TGCGCCAGCAGCCGTCCCGGGCCCGGCAATCAGCCCCAGCATTTT
few	NA	TRBJ1-5	TRBV2	CASALRRGGDQPQHF	TGTGCCAGCGCACTCCGCCGGGGAGGGGATCAGCCCCAGCATTTT
few	NA	TRBJ1-1	TRBV10-3	CAISESRFRTPTEAFF	TGTGCCATCAGTGAGTCGAGATTCAGGACACCTACTGAAGCTTTCTTT
NA	NA	TRBJ2-2	TRBV6-5	CASSPRVDASAGELFF	TGTGCCAGCAGTCCCCGTGTGGACGCCAGCGCCGGGGAGCTGTTTTTT
many	TRBD2	TRBJ2-1	TRBV2	CASSVQRGGYNEQFF	TGTGCCAGCAGTGTGCAGCGGGGGGGCTACAATGAGCAGTTCTTC
NA	NA	TRBJ1-2	TRBV9	CASSGLSRVIKGYTF	TGTGCCAGCAGCGGACTAAGCAGGGTCATTAAAGGCTACACCTTC
NA	TRBD1	TRBJ1-2	TRBV7-2	CASSTLQGRHGYTF	TGTGCCAGCAGCACCTTACAGGGGCGACATGGCTACACCTTC
many	NA	TRBJ2-7	TRBV6-1	CASSENPSREQYF	TGTGCCAGCAGTGAAAATCCTAGCAGGGAGCAGTACTTC
NA	TRBD1	TRBJ1-5	TRBV3-1	CASSQRQGNQPQHF	TGTGCCAGCAGCCAGAGACAGGGGAATCAGCCCCAGCATTTT
NA	TRBD1	TRBJ1-6	TRBV6-5	CASRRTGDSPLHF	TGTGCCAGCAGGAGGACAGGGGATTCACCCCTCCACTTT
few	NA	TRBJ2-5	TRBV6-2/TRBV6-3	CASHRYQETQYF	TGTGCCAGCCATAGGTATCAAGAGACCCAGTACTTC
NA	TRBD2	TRBJ2-3	TRBV4-3	CASSQAGGAVDTQYF	TGCGCCAGCAGCCAAGCCGGGGGGGCCGTAGATACGCAGTATTTT
NA	NA	TRBJ1-4	TRBV20-1	CSASSQRNEKLFF	TGCAGTGCTAGTTCGCAGCGTAATGAAAAACTGTTTTTT
few	NA	TRBJ1-6	TRBV12-3/TRBV12-4	CASSGDRYNSPLHF	TGTGCCAGCAGTGGAGACAGATATAATTCACCCCTCCACTTT
few	NA	TRBJ2-7	TRBV15	CATSSETGYEQYF	TGTGCCACCAGCAGCGAGACAGGCTACGAGCAGTACTTC
many	NA	TRBJ1-1	TRBV12-3/TRBV12-4	CASSDTRSEAFF	TGTGCCAGCAGTGATACCAGGTCGGAAGCTTTCTTT
NA	NA	TRBJ1-2	TRBV7-9	CASGNYGYTF	TGTGCCAGCGGAAACTATGGCTACACCTTC
few	NA	TRBJ1-1	TRBV5-1	CASSRVRRGWDTEAFF	TGCGCCAGCAGCCGCGTCAGGCGTGGTTGGGACACTGAAGCTTTCTTT
NA	NA	TRBJ2-3	TRBV7-3	CASSLMGGAADTQYF	TGTGCCAGCAGCTTAATGGGGGGCGCCGCAGATACGCAGTATTTT